These 18 T cell receptor beta chains came from one sample sequenced in a study of CD8+ T cells in alopecia areata. Treatment: oral pan-JAK inhibitor, 5-10 mg twice daily. RNA, once extracted, was reverse transcribed into cDNA for use as the sequencing template. The assay was immunoSEQ multiplex PCR, and TCRdb's table has in-frame clones only and misses some. The sample shows about 100,000 clones, just under 60% of them seen only once. The sequencing used CD8+ T cells sorted from blood, collected between weeks 55 and 65, from a patient treated with tofacitinib. Source of these receptors: a human donor with alopecia areata.

This rearrangement joins TRBV2 to TRBJ2-3; TRBD2 might be the D (7 bases). The germline CDR1 and CDR2 sequences are SNHLY and FYNNEI. The CDR3 is 17 residues long. V lost 1 base to trimming and J lost 4 bases, with 18 bases between them. CDR3 loop: CASSEGGAAGAPDTQYF. The CDR3 coding sequence is TGTGCCAGCAGTGAAGGAGGGGCTGCGGGGGCCCCAGATACGCAGTATTTT.

The chain is built from TRBV7-8 and TRBJ1-1; D may be TRBD1 (5 bases). Between the trimmed V and J ends, which lost 5 bases and 0 bases, there was a span of 10 bases. The CDR3 sequence is 14 residues long. The germline gives CDR1 SGHVS, CDR2 FQNEAQ. The CDR3 region is CASSPGRLNTEAFF. Here the CDR3 DNA reads TGTGCCAGCAGCCCGGGACGGTTGAACACTGAAGCTTTCTTT.

The rearrangement uses TRBV15 and TRBJ1-2; 9 bases map to TRBD1. Germline CDR1 reads LNHNV; CDR2 reads YYDKDF (reference sequence). The CDR3 is made up of 15 amino acids. V gave up 1 base and J gave up 8 bases; unmatched junction bases: 8. The CDR3 bases are TGTGCCACCAGCAGAGCCAGACAGGGGGTTAGCGGCTACACCTTC. It codes for CATSRARQGVSGYTF.

The chain recombines TRBV5-6 with TRBJ1-1, with D maybe TRBD1 (5 bases). CDR3 length equals 12 residues. The V and J ends lost 7 bases and 1 base respectively, with 8 bases between them. Germline CDR1 is SGHDT and CDR2 is YYEEEE. The CDR3 sequence: CASGRGNTEAFF. For the CDR3, the DNA is TGTGCCAGCGGAAGGGGGAACACTGAAGCTTTCTTT.

This chain joins TRBV30 and TRBJ1-2; D not resolved. V lost 4 bases, J lost 5 bases, and 14 bases lay in between. The CDR3 has 13 amino acids. Germline-derived CDR1 and CDR2 are GTSNPN and SVGIG (reference sequence). CDR3 sequence (DNA): TGTGCCTGGAAAGAAGGGTCTGGTTATGGCTACACCTTC. It is translated as CAWKEGSGYGYTF.

This chain links TRBV7-8 with TRBJ2-3; 14 nucleotides match TRBD2. Unmatched junction bases numbered 5, after V lost 1 base and J lost 2 bases. The CDR3 consists of 18 residues. The germline V gene has CDR1 SGHVS and CDR2 FQNEAQ. CDR3 region: CASSLGLAGGPATDTQYF. DNA for the CDR3: TGTGCCAGCAGCTTAGGACTAGCGGGGGGGCCGGCCACAGATACGCAGTATTTT.

This clone was seen more than once but under ten times. The gene calls are TRBV4-1 and TRBJ2-1; no reliable D call. CDR3 length: 16 amino acids. Germline V gives CDR1 MGHRA, CDR2 YSYEKL. The V and J ends lost 4 bases and 0 bases respectively, with 13 bases between them. CDR3 region: CASSPQVQSSYNEQFF. In nucleotides, the CDR3 is TGCGCCAGCAGCCCCCAGGTGCAGAGCTCCTACAATGAGCAGTTCTTC.

The chain is built from TRBV14 and TRBJ2-1; tentative D call: TRBD1 (6 bases). V was trimmed by 4 bases and J by 8 bases, leaving 15 bases between them. The germline V gene has CDR1 SGHDN and CDR2 FVKESK. The CDR3 length is 14 residues. CDR3 sequence: CASSREGGRYEQFF. As DNA, the CDR3 is TGTGCCAGCAGCCGGGAAGGGGGTCGATATGAGCAGTTCTTC.

There are a few counts of this clone. The chain has TRBV7-9 and TRBJ2-1; D tentatively reads TRBD1 or TRBD2 (5 bases each). CDR1 is SEHNR, CDR2 FQNEAQ, per germline (reference sequence). The V end was cut by 6 bases, the J end by 8 bases, with 20 bases between. The CDR3 covers 15 residues. In DNA form, the CDR3 reads TGTGCCAGCAGATCCCCGGGGCCGGGTCGCGATGAGCAGTTCTTC. Amino acid sequence: CASRSPGPGRDEQFF.

The chain is built from TRBV29-1 and TRBJ1-1, with TRBD1 matching over 9 bases. Trimming removed 7 bases from V and 2 bases from J; junction bases left unmatched: 8. The CDR3 covers 14 residues. Germline V gives CDR1 SQVTM, CDR2 ANQGSEA. CDR3 loop: CSALTGGGNTEAFF. In DNA form, the CDR3 reads TGCAGCGCCTTGACAGGGGGTGGAAACACTGAAGCTTTCTTT.

This chain connects TRBV13 to TRBJ2-3; the D is unclear. The CDR3 runs 16 residues. Germline-derived CDR1 and CDR2 are PRHDT and FYEKMQ (reference sequence). Between the trimmed V and J ends, which lost 5 bases and 2 bases, there was a span of 17 bases. In DNA, the CDR3 is TGTGCCAGCAGCAACCAACTTCAATACCTCACAGATACGCAGTATTTT. Translated: CASSNQLQYLTDTQYF. The variable domain in full, completed from reference TRBV13 and TRBJ2-3, reads AAGVIQSPRHLIKEKRETATLKCYPIPRHDTVYWYQQGPGQDPQFLISFYEKMQSDKGSIPDRFSAQQFSDYHSELNMSSLELGDSALYFCASSNQLQYLTDTQYFGPGTRLTVL.

This clone has just a few counts. V usage is TRBV2 and J usage is TRBJ1-1, with D tentatively TRBD1 (5 bases). CDR3 length equals 13 residues. Looked up from germline, CDR1 is SNHLY and CDR2 is FYNNEI. Trimming pared 6 bases from V and 1 base from J, leaving 9 bases between. CDR3 nucleotide sequence: TGTGCCAGCAGGGGACGGTGGAACACTGAAGCTTTCTTT. Translation gives CASRGRWNTEAFF.

To note about this clone: At one of its ends the junction is not consistent with the germline gene, which may arise from a read error. The chain carries TRBV6-1 and TRBJ1-1, with TRBD1 matching over 7 bases. This CDR3 contains 10 residues. Germline loops: CDR1 MNHNS, CDR2 SASEGT. The CDR3 here is CAGRDSEAFF. The CDR3, as DNA: TGTGCCGGCAGGGACAGTGAAGCTTTCTTT.

The chain joins TRBV6-5 to TRBJ2-4, with 8 bases lining up with TRBD2. Germline V gives CDR1 MNHEY, CDR2 SVGAGI. This CDR3 is built from 15 residues. The junction had 12 bases not matched to a gene; V was cut back by 7 bases and J by 7 bases. Here the CDR3 reads CASTPDRGGSNIQYF. CDR3 nucleotides: TGTGCCAGCACCCCTGACCGGGGGGGCTCGAACATTCAGTACTTC.

The chain joins TRBV14 to TRBJ1-6, with TRBD1 matching over 7 bases. Germline values: CDR1 SGHDN, CDR2 FVKESK. This CDR3 spans 13 amino acids. Losses at the gene ends were 0 bases for V and 17 bases for J; bases not matched to a gene: 7. CDR3 amino acids: CASSQDWRQGVHF. In DNA, the CDR3 is TGTGCCAGCAGCCAAGATTGGCGACAGGGAGTCCACTTT.

The rearrangement uses TRBV7-2 and TRBJ1-4, with D maybe TRBD1 (5 bases). Germline CDR1 reads SGHTA; CDR2 reads FQGNSA. There are 15 residues in the CDR3. V lost 3 bases and J lost 7, with 15 bases in between. Here the CDR3 reads CASSFLGRRGEKLFF. CDR3 DNA sequence: TGTGCCAGCAGCTTCCTGGGGCGACGAGGTGAAAAACTGTTTTTT.

The chain is built from TRBV30 and TRBJ1-1; D is unclear. The CDR3 is 16 amino acids. The germline V and J ends were trimmed by 2 bases and 0 bases, with 16 bases remaining between them. Germline CDR1 is GTSNPN and CDR2 is SVGIG (reference sequence). This CDR3 is CAWSPHDGELNTEAFF. Written as DNA, the CDR3 is TGTGCCTGGAGTCCACACGACGGGGAACTGAACACTGAAGCTTTCTTT.

The chain recombines TRBV6-5 with TRBJ1-2; TRBD1 matches at 9 bases. The CDR3 sequence is 14 residues long. Losses at the gene ends were 6 bases for V and 2 bases for J; bases not matched to a gene: 4. Germline CDR1 is MNHEY and CDR2 is SVGAGI. This CDR3 is CASRDRGMNYGYTF. The CDR3, as DNA: TGTGCCAGCAGGGACAGGGGAATGAACTATGGCTACACCTTC.